This TCR beta chain was recorded in a study of identical twins. Per the germline V gene, CDR1 is MDHEN and CDR2 is SYDVKM. The CDR3 is made up of 10 amino acids. The V end was cut by 10 bases, the J end by 7 bases, with 7 bases between. TCRdb fed the 5' RACE reads into MiXCR, producing one record per CDR3 protein. The sample yields approximately 470,000 distinct CDR3 sequences, around 14% seen once. Study-level points and caveats: Models, which agreed with sharing between unrelated individuals, nonetheless underestimated the out-of-frame TCR alpha sharing seen in monozygotic twins. With beta out-of-frame sequences, excess sharing by twins was weaker.

Notes on this clonotype: Antigen specificity is unknown.

These data also featured in a second study, about yellow fever vaccine responses in identical twins.

The chain has TRBV28 and TRBJ2-2, with no clear D. This TCR came from a woman between 18 and 29 years old in good health. Sequencing was carried out using CD4+ T cells sorted from blood. The DNA of the CDR3 is TGTGCCACAAGCCGCGGGGAGCTGTTTTTT. Translation: CATSRGELFF.